The 3 T cell receptor beta chains below were found in one sample sequenced in a study of glioma-infiltrating T cells after dendritic cell vaccination. The data were produced by immunoSEQ multiplex PCR, yet TCRdb's version contains in-frame clones alone and is incomplete. This sample has 20,000 to 25,000 clones, with 70% to 80% found just once. This material consisted of blood, taken before dendritic cell vaccination. These TCRs come from a human donor with glioblastoma.

V is TRBV30 and J is TRBJ2-2; 12 nucleotides match TRBD2. The germline CDR1 and CDR2 sequences are GTSNPN and SVGIG (reference sequence). The V and J ends lost 4 bases and 5 bases, in that order; junction bases with no gene match: 2. The CDR3 runs 14 residues. The CDR3 protein is CAWNLAGGTGELFF. Written as DNA, the CDR3 is TGTGCCTGGAACCTAGCGGGAGGGACCGGGGAGCTGTTTTTT.

The rearrangement links TRBV27 to TRBJ1-2, with D maybe TRBD1 (6 bases). Trimming removed 6 bases from V and 8 bases from J, with 16 bases in between. Germline V gene data show CDR1 as MNHEY and CDR2 as SMNVEV (reference sequence). The CDR3 contains 13 residues. In DNA form, the CDR3 reads TGTGCCAGCAGACTCTATGCAGGGGAGGGCTACACCTTC. It is translated as CASRLYAGEGYTF.

The rearrangement links TRBV19 to TRBJ1-2, with 9 nucleotides matching TRBD1. The ends lost 4 bases at V and 2 bases at J; junction bases unmatched: 5. CDR3 length: 15 amino acids. The germline CDR1 and CDR2 sequences are LNHDA and SQIVND (reference sequence). CDR3 sequence (DNA): TGTGCCAGTAGTACCGGACAGGGGTTAAACTATGGCTACACCTTC. Protein: CASSTGQGLNYGYTF.